In this sample, the clone carrying this T cell receptor (beta chain) turned up many times. TCRdb independently ran MiXCR on the RT-PCR reads; one entry per CDR3 protein. This sample has almost 700,000 distinct CDR3 sequences, with approximately 15% found just once. Germline V gives CDR1 KGHDR, CDR2 SFDVKD. The CDR3 contains 13 residues. Trimming removed 5 bases from V and 0 bases from J, with 7 bases in between. The chain recombines TRBV24-1 with TRBJ2-7; D possibly uses TRBD1 or TRBD2 (6 bases each). The source is a female donor in good health, serving as a healthy control. The sample was memory CD4+ T cells from blood. The CDR3 region has the DNA TGTGCCACCAGTGGGGGGGCCTCCTACGAGCAGTACTTC. Its protein is CATSGGASYEQYF.